This T cell receptor beta chain was observed in a study of CD8 T cells in ankylosing spondylitis. TCRdb recomputed calls from the 5' RACE reads with MiXCR, one row per CDR3 protein. The sample has approximately 350,000 distinct CDR3 sequences; around 20% are singletons. This clonotype was picked up one time. V shed 6 bases and J 3 bases; nucleotides not matched to a gene: 15. CDR3 length equals 16 residues. CDR1 and CDR2 (germline): DFQATT, SNEGSKA (reference sequence). The sample was blood, either unsorted or a sorted T cell fraction (not recorded which). The V and J genes are TRBV20-1 and TRBJ2-7; TRBD2 aligns across 9 bases. The sequence came from a male donor with ankylosing spondylitis or in good health (not recorded which). CDR3 sequence reads: CSACPSGVAGYYEQYF. CDR3 sequence (DNA): TGCAGTGCCTGCCCTAGCGGGGTTGCTGGTTACTACGAGCAGTACTTC.